The 30 T cell receptor beta chains given below trace back to one sample, sequenced in a study of blood T cell dynamics during melanoma immunotherapy. The time point denotes: week 3, after first cycle of checkpoint inhibitor. TCRdb's copy holds only in-frame clones and misses some; the assay was immunoSEQ multiplex PCR. The profile shows roughly 9,700 clones, 75% to 90% of them singletons. Specimen: blood, collected from a patient treated with checkpoint blockade. These receptors all stem from a human donor with melanoma.

The chain combines TRBV7-9 with TRBJ2-5, with a possible D match to TRBD1 (5 bases). CDR1 SEHNR and CDR2 FQNEAQ come from the germline V gene (reference sequence). Trimming removed 6 bases at V and 2 bases at J, with 10 bases between. This CDR3 has 13 residues. The CDR3 here is CASRPPGQETQYF. The CDR3 DNA reads TGTGCCAGCAGACCGCCAGGGCAAGAGACCCAGTACTTC.

This clone showed up just a few times. The chain carries TRBV6-5 and TRBJ2-3, with 7 bases lining up with TRBD2. The CDR3 extends over 16 amino acids. From germline, CDR1 is MNHEY and CDR2 SVGAGI. V was clipped by 0 bases and J by 4 bases; unmatched bases: 7. For the CDR3, the DNA is TGTGCCAGCAGTTACTCGACTCCGGCGGGGGCAGATACGCAGTATTTT. Its translation is CASSYSTPAGADTQYF.

Written as DNA, the CDR3 is TGTGCCAGCAGCTTGGCCGCGACCGCCCGCTACACCTTC. Translated, it gives CASSLAATARYTF. V gene TRBV5-8 combines with J gene TRBJ1-2; D gene ambiguous. This CDR3 region has 13 residues. V was trimmed by 0 bases and J by 9 bases, leaving 12 bases between them. Germline V CDR1 and CDR2: SGHTS, YDEGEE.

The chain is built from TRBV6-5 and TRBJ2-3, with 7 bases matching TRBD1. V was clipped by 6 bases and J by 6 bases; unmatched bases: 6. Germline CDR1 is MNHEY and CDR2 is SVGAGI. CDR3 length: 13 residues. The CDR3 protein is CASRPYRGDTQYF. In DNA form, the CDR3 reads TGTGCCAGCAGACCCTACAGGGGCGATACGCAGTATTTT.

The V and J genes are TRBV5-1 and TRBJ2-1, with TRBD2 matching 10 bases. Losses at the gene ends were 5 bases for V and 4 bases for J; bases not matched to a gene: 6. The germline V gene encodes CDR1 SGHRS and CDR2 YFSETQ. The CDR3 has 15 amino acids. This chain's CDR3 is CASSGPSGSYNEQFF. CDR3 coding DNA: TGCGCCAGCAGTGGCCCTAGCGGGAGTTACAATGAGCAGTTCTTC.

The chain recombines TRBV5-1 with TRBJ2-5; D may be TRBD1 or TRBD2 (5 bases each). Germline lookup yields CDR1 SGHRS and CDR2 YFSETQ. The germline V and J ends were trimmed by 0 bases and 3 bases, with 9 bases remaining between them. CDR3 length: 14 amino acids. Here the CDR3 DNA reads TGCGCCAGCAGCTTGGAGGGACGTAAAGAGACCCAGTACTTC. It yields the protein CASSLEGRKETQYF. The variable domain in full, completed from reference TRBV5-1 and TRBJ2-5, reads KAGVTQTPRYLIKTRGQQVTLSCSPISGHRSVSWYQQTPGQGLQFLFEYFSETQRNKGNFPGRFSGRQFSNSRSEMNVSTLELGDSALYLCASSLEGRKETQYFGPGTRLLVL.

The V call is TRBV10-3, the J call TRBJ2-1; D perhaps matches TRBD1 (6 bases). This CDR3 is 15 amino acids long. The germline V gene has CDR1 ENHRY and CDR2 SYGVKD. Trimming left V 3 bases short and J 0 bases short, with 9 bases between. The CDR3 is CAISDTGSSYNEQFF. In DNA, the CDR3 is TGTGCCATCAGTGATACAGGGAGCTCCTACAATGAGCAGTTCTTC.

In this sample, this clone turned up a few times. The gene calls are TRBV9 and TRBJ2-3; D might be TRBD2 (5 bases). Germline assignment: CDR1 SGDLS and CDR2 YYNGEE. This CDR3 is 16 amino acids long. V lost 4 bases and J lost 0, with 15 bases in between. For the CDR3, the DNA is TGTGCCAGCAGCCCTAGCCGGGGAGTTAGCACAGATACGCAGTATTTT. It translates to CASSPSRGVSTDTQYF.

The rearrangement joins TRBV2 to TRBJ1-3; 7 positions agree with TRBD1. Trimming at V came to 6 bases and at J to 4 bases, leaving 6 bases not matched to a gene. Germline-derived CDR1 and CDR2 are SNHLY and FYNNEI. The CDR3 has 14 residues. DNA of the CDR3: TGTGCCAGCAGCGACAGGGAACTGGGAAACACCATATATTTT. It translates to CASSDRELGNTIYF.

The chain is built from TRBV6-5 and TRBJ1-5; D not certain. Trimming removed 4 bases at V and 0 bases at J, with 7 bases between. Looked up from germline, CDR1 is MNHEY and CDR2 is SVGAGI. CDR3 length: 14 amino acids. Here the CDR3 reads CASSSDGSNQPQHF. CDR3 nucleotide sequence: TGTGCCAGCAGTTCGGACGGTAGCAATCAGCCCCAGCATTTT.

This chain connects TRBV4-1 to TRBJ2-2; D unresolved. This CDR3 has 16 amino acids. V was pared by 0 bases and J by 0 bases, with 8 bases between. Germline V gene lookup returns CDR1 MGHRA and CDR2 YSYEKL. The CDR3 DNA follows: TGCGCCAGCAGCCAAGATCCACAGCCGAACACCGGGGAGCTGTTTTTT. It translates to CASSQDPQPNTGELFF.

The chain carries TRBV19 and TRBJ1-5; unclear D gene. Germline values: CDR1 LNHDA, CDR2 SQIVND (reference sequence). This CDR3 has 17 amino acids. V lost 2 bases, J lost 0 bases, and 14 bases lay in between. The CDR3 sequence is CASSITPAGYSNQPQHF. DNA of the CDR3: TGTGCCAGTAGTATAACCCCGGCAGGTTATAGCAATCAGCCCCAGCATTTT.

The CDR3: CASSRAGISSGNTIYF. Here the CDR3 DNA reads TGTGCCAGCTCACGGGCAGGCATTAGCTCTGGAAACACCATATATTTT. The chain has TRBV18 and TRBJ1-3; D gene uncertain. Trimming left V 4 bases short and J 0 bases short, with 13 bases between. The CDR3 is 16 amino acids. Looked up from germline, CDR1 is KGHSH and CDR2 is LQKENI. Supplemented by reference TRBV18 and TRBJ1-3, the full variable domain reads NAGVMQNPRHLVRRRGQEARLRCSPMKGHSHVYWYRQLPEEGLKFMVYLQKENIIDESGMPKERFSAEFPKEGPSILRIQQVVRGDSAAYFCASSRAGISSGNTIYFGEGSWLTVV.

The chain is built from TRBV5-8 and TRBJ2-5, with TRBD2 identical over 11 bases. Germline V gene lookup returns CDR1 SGHTS and CDR2 YDEGEE. V lost 5 bases, J lost 3 bases, and 6 bases stayed unmatched. The CDR3 runs to 15 residues. CDR3 in amino acids: CASRGELAGEETQYF. The CDR3 DNA sequence: TGTGCCAGCAGGGGGGAACTAGCGGGAGAAGAGACCCAGTACTTC. The whole variable domain, filled in from reference TRBV5-8 and TRBJ2-5, reads EAGVTQSPTHLIKTRGQQATLRCSPISGHTSVYWYQQALGLGLQFLLWYDEGEERNRGNFPPRFSGRQFPNYSSELNVNALELEDSALYLCASRGELAGEETQYFGPGTRLLVL.

The V gene is TRBV19, the J gene TRBJ2-3; 8 bases line up with TRBD2. The CDR3 has 15 amino acids. Germline CDR1 LNHDA, CDR2 SQIVND (reference sequence). Trimming removed 4 bases from V and 1 base from J; junction bases left unmatched: 4. The chain's CDR3 is CASSKRREGTDTQYF. CDR3 in DNA: TGTGCCAGTAGTAAGAGGCGGGAGGGCACAGATACGCAGTATTTT.

This clone was detected only a few times. The rearrangement links TRBV29-1 to TRBJ2-7; D not resolved. Germline V gene data show CDR1 as SQVTM and CDR2 as ANQGSEA. The CDR3 has 14 amino acids. V gave up 4 bases and J gave up 2 bases, with 15 bases separating them. The CDR3 protein is CSVVLVTATYEQYF. The CDR3 bases are TGCAGCGTTGTTCTAGTTACAGCTACCTACGAGCAGTACTTC.

Here the CDR3 DNA reads TGTGCCAGCAGTCACCGGACAGGGGAGAAAAAGCCCCAGCATTTT. It is translated as CASSHRTGEKKPQHF. The V and J genes are TRBV28 and TRBJ1-5; 9 bases agree with TRBD1. After removal of 5 bases from V and 8 bases from J, the junction contained 10 bases not matched to a gene. In germline, CDR1 is MDHEN, CDR2 SYDVKM. This CDR3 region has 15 residues.

The gene calls are TRBV28 and TRBJ2-1, with D possibly being TRBD1 (5 bases). This CDR3 is built from 12 residues. V was cut by 6 bases and J by 8 bases, with 11 bases left in between. CDR1 is MDHEN and CDR2 is SYDVKM in the germline V gene. CDR3 loop: CASSQGLYEQFF. Written as DNA, the CDR3 is TGTGCCAGCAGCCAGGGCCTATATGAGCAGTTCTTC.

V gene TRBV7-9 combines with J gene TRBJ2-3; 7 nucleotides line up with TRBD2. The CDR3 sequence is 18 residues long. CDR1 is SEHNR and CDR2 is FQNEAQ in the germline V gene (reference sequence). The ends lost 2 bases at V and 0 bases at J; junction bases unmatched: 11. The CDR3 nucleotides are TGTGCCAGCAGCTTACGCGCGGGAGAATCGTCCAGCACAGATACGCAGTATTTT. As protein: CASSLRAGESSSTDTQYF.

This clone was seen more than once but under ten times. J is TRBJ1-5 and V is TRBV27; D call uncertain. Germline CDR1 and CDR2: MNHEY and SMNVEV (reference sequence). V shed 10 bases and J shed 7 bases, with 17 bases lying between them. The CDR3 runs 13 residues. As DNA, the CDR3 is TGTGCCACCGGTCTGGGCAGTTCCCAGCCCCAGCATTTT. It yields the protein CATGLGSSQPQHF.

This clone was seen just once. The chain joins TRBV18 to TRBJ2-4; tentatively, D is TRBD1 (6 bases). V was pared by 2 bases and J by 0 bases, with 11 bases between. Germline V lookup: CDR1 KGHSH, CDR2 LQKENI. This CDR3 region has 16 residues. As DNA, the CDR3 is TGTGCCAGCTCACCAAGGACAGCCCTAGCCAAAAACATTCAGTACTTC. It codes for CASSPRTALAKNIQYF.

The chain carries TRBV19 and TRBJ2-7; perhaps TRBD1 as D (5 bases). V was pared by 3 bases and J by 1 base, with 10 bases between. CDR1 LNHDA and CDR2 SQIVND come from the germline V gene (reference sequence). The CDR3 totals 14 residues. CDR3 sequence: CASSMPGPSYEQYF. The CDR3 region has the DNA TGTGCCAGTAGTATGCCAGGGCCGTCCTACGAGCAGTACTTC.

The chain has TRBV10-3 and TRBJ2-7; 8 nucleotides match TRBD1. There are 15 residues in the CDR3. Germline V lookup: CDR1 ENHRY, CDR2 SYGVKD. The J segment lost 1 base and the V segment lost 3 bases, leaving 5 bases of the junction unmatched. The CDR3 here is CAISDLGDRSYEQYF. The CDR3, as DNA: TGTGCCATCAGTGACCTGGGGGACAGGTCCTACGAGCAGTACTTC.

This chain connects TRBV15 to TRBJ2-5; D unclear. Trimming pared 6 bases from V and 5 bases from J, leaving 10 bases between. This CDR3 comprises 12 residues. Looked up from germline, CDR1 is LNHNV and CDR2 is YYDKDF (reference sequence). The CDR3 loop is CATRARWETQYF. CDR3 DNA sequence: TGTGCCACCAGGGCCCGCTGGGAGACCCAGTACTTC.

This clone was observed a handful of times. V gene TRBV2 combines with J gene TRBJ1-3, with TRBD1 as a possible D gene (5 bases). V shed 2 bases and J shed 0 bases, with 8 bases lying between them. The CDR3 consists of 15 residues. Germline CDR1 SNHLY, CDR2 FYNNEI. CDR3 loop: CASSEQGISGNTIYF. CDR3 sequence (DNA): TGTGCCAGCAGTGAACAGGGAATCTCTGGAAACACCATATATTTT.

The chain carries TRBV6-5 and TRBJ1-5; TRBD1 is a possible D gene (5 bases). Trimming removed 6 bases at V and 2 bases at J, with 14 bases between. The CDR3 has 15 amino acids. Germline V lookup: CDR1 MNHEY, CDR2 SVGAGI. Written as DNA, the CDR3 is TGTGCCAGCAGCCCGGGACCGAGGGGCAATCAGCCCCAGCATTTT. Residues: CASSPGPRGNQPQHF.

For the CDR3, the DNA is TGTGCCAGCAGACCAAATACCGGGCCCGTTGGCTACACCTTC. The encoded protein is CASRPNTGPVGYTF. The V gene is TRBV11-2, the J gene TRBJ1-2; D gene uncertain. The CDR3 is 14 amino acids. Trimming cost V 6 bases and J 7 bases, with 18 bases left between them. The germline CDR1 and CDR2 sequences are SGHAT and FQNNGV.

This chain joins TRBV10-2 and TRBJ2-5, with 7 bases matching TRBD1. V was pared by 6 bases and J by 1 base, with 5 bases of the junction left unmatched. CDR3 length equals 14 residues. Looked up from germline, CDR1 is WSHSY and CDR2 is SAAADI. This CDR3 is CASRNGDSQETQYF. DNA for the CDR3: TGCGCCAGCAGGAACGGGGACAGCCAAGAGACCCAGTACTTC.

This chain links TRBV18 with TRBJ2-1; perhaps TRBD2 as D (6 bases). Germline CDR1 is KGHSH and CDR2 is LQKENI. The V and J ends lost 3 bases and 4 bases respectively, with 13 bases between them. The CDR3 consists of 15 residues. The CDR3: CASSPTPGLYNEQFF. DNA for the CDR3: TGTGCCAGCTCACCCACACCGGGACTTTACAATGAGCAGTTCTTC.

This chain connects TRBV5-1 to TRBJ1-5; 9 bases match TRBD1. The CDR3 totals 15 residues. CDR1 SGHRS and CDR2 YFSETQ come from the germline V gene. V shed 5 bases and J 4 bases; nucleotides not matched to a gene: 7. The CDR3 here is CASRRTGEGNQPQHF. The CDR3 nucleotides read TGCGCCAGCAGAAGGACAGGGGAGGGGAATCAGCCCCAGCATTTT.